This T cell receptor beta chain derives from a study of shared clonotypes between healthy human individuals. Overall study: A donor's plate count was three for CD4 naive and three for CD4 memory; CD8 naive had two and CD8 memory one. Study findings and constraints: As a rule, naive subsets had a larger estimated richness than memory subsets. Naive CD4 clonotype sharing across a few donors was 4.5% to 6%. Only blood was sampled, and tissue TCR repertoires likely differ from blood ones.

The data were produced by immunoSEQ multiplex PCR, yet TCRdb's version contains in-frame clones alone and is incomplete. The sample lists about 820,000 clones, 90% to 95% occurring once. The germline V gene has CDR1 MDHEN and CDR2 SYDVKM. The J segment lost 2 bases and the V segment lost 4 bases, leaving 7 bases of the junction unmatched. The length of the CDR3 is 16 residues. Naive CD8 cells, CD45RO-negative and positively selected for CCR7, excluded terminally differentiated effector memory CD45RA+ cells. Of note for this clone: Its antigen is unidentified.

The chain combines TRBV28 with TRBJ2-7; 11 bases agree with TRBD2. Sequenced input: naive CD8+ T cells sorted from blood. This clonotype originated in a man in his thirties or forties in good health. CDR3 DNA: TGTGCCAGCAGTTCTTTTAGCGGGAGGGCCGCCTACGAGCAGTACTTC. It is translated as CASSSFSGRAAYEQYF.